This is a list of T cell receptor beta chains from one sample in a study of early T cells in non-severe SARS-CoV-2 infection. MiXCR was run by TCRdb on the 5' RACE reads, yielding one entry per CDR3 protein. Among around 27,000 distinct CDR3 sequences, 5.6% were seen once, and the ten largest hold around 24%. Specimen: whole blood. The source is an adult who was a healthcare worker with PCR-confirmed SARS-CoV-2 infection or an uninfected control (not recorded which). Both conserved end residues are part of each CDR3. A D gene is named only where the DNA matches it firmly. Some rows have no size entry. The others give once, few or many, or a class for an expanded clone.

V	J	D	size	DNA	CDR3
TRBV19	TRBJ1-2	NA	few	TGTGCCAGTTCTCTCCCCCCCGGGAGAATTTCTAACTATGGCTACACCTTC	CASSLPPGRISNYGYTF
TRBV21-1	TRBJ2-2	NA	many	TGTGCCAGCAGCAAGACCAAGCGGGGGACCCTCGCTTCCACCGGGGAGCTGTTTTTT	CASSKTKRGTLASTGELFF
TRBV2	TRBJ2-7	NA	few	TGTGCCAGCAGTGAGAGGCAGCGCTACGAGCAGTACTTC	CASSERQRYEQYF
TRBV5-4	TRBJ1-1	NA	many	TGTGCCAGCAGCTTGGGGACAGCAATGAACACTGAAGCTTTCTTT	CASSLGTAMNTEAFF
TRBV12-3/TRBV12-4	TRBJ2-3	NA	many	TGTGCCAGCAGCCCCTCACAGGGCCCAGATACGCAGTATTTT	CASSPSQGPDTQYF
TRBV6-1	TRBJ1-2	NA	NA	TGTGCCAGCACCTTGGACAGCAACTATGGCTACACCTTC	CASTLDSNYGYTF
TRBV11-2	TRBJ2-7	NA	NA	TGTGCCAGCCGGCCTATCCCGGGGCACCAGGGAGGATACGAGCAGTACTTC	CASRPIPGHQGGYEQYF
TRBV19	TRBJ2-3	NA	few	TGTGCCAGTAGTTTCGCAGGGTGGAATACGCAGTATTTT	CASSFAGWNTQYF
TRBV7-2	TRBJ2-1	TRBD2	many	TGTGCCAGCAGCCGAGGGACTATTCTAGTGGATGAGCAGTTCTTC	CASSRGTILVDEQFF
TRBV2	TRBJ2-1	NA	many	TGTGCCAGCAGCGAGGACAGCTCCTACAATGAGCAGTTCTTC	CASSEDSSYNEQFF
TRBV29-1	TRBJ2-4	TRBD1	NA	TGCAGCGTTGAAACCCCGGGACAGTTCAAAAACATTCAGTACTTC	CSVETPGQFKNIQYF
TRBV28	TRBJ1-2	NA	many	TGTGCCAGCAGTTTGGCTGCCTCCTATGGCTACACCTTC	CASSLAASYGYTF
TRBV7-9	TRBJ2-7	NA	many	TGTGCCAGCAGCACCCTGGGGTACGAGCAGTACTTC	CASSTLGYEQYF
TRBV10-3	TRBJ2-3	NA	NA	TGTGCCATCAGTGAGGCGCGGATGGCGGGTACAGATACGCAGTATTTT	CAISEARMAGTDTQYF
TRBV5-1	TRBJ2-5	TRBD2	NA	TGCGCCAGCAGCAAGAGAACTAGCGGGGACCAAGAGACCCAGTACTTC	CASSKRTSGDQETQYF
TRBV12-3/TRBV12-4	TRBJ2-1	TRBD1	many	TGTGCCAGCGGGCCGGGACAGGGGTTTTCCAATGAGCAGTTCTTC	CASGPGQGFSNEQFF
TRBV5-4	TRBJ2-4	NA	NA	TGTGCCAGCAGCTTCGAGGGCCTCGACAGACCAAACATTCAGTACTTC	CASSFEGLDRPNIQYF
TRBV7-2	TRBJ2-1	TRBD2	many	TGTGCCAGCAGCTTAGGTTTCCGACTAGCTTCAAATGAGCAGTTCTTC	CASSLGFRLASNEQFF
TRBV4-2	TRBJ2-7	NA	NA	TGTGCCAGCAGCCGAGCGCTAGCCTCCTACGAGCAGTACTTC	CASSRALASYEQYF
TRBV20-1	TRBJ1-2	TRBD1	many	TGCAGTGCTAGGAACCGGGACAGGGGGAACTATGGCTACACCTTC	CSARNRDRGNYGYTF
TRBV4-1	TRBJ1-2	TRBD1	NA	TGCGCCAGCAGCCAAGATCCGACAGGGGTGTACTATGGCTACACCTTC	CASSQDPTGVYYGYTF
TRBV20-1	TRBJ2-7	TRBD2	NA	TGCAGTGCTAGTCTGAGCGGGGGGGCCTACGAGCAGTACTTC	CSASLSGGAYEQYF
TRBV2	TRBJ1-6	NA	many	TGTGCCAGCGGGACGGGGTTGAGGTCACCCCTCCACTTT	CASGTGLRSPLHF
TRBV3-1	TRBJ1-2	TRBD1	NA	TGTGCCAGCAGCGCGACAGGGATCGACTATGGCTACACCTTC	CASSATGIDYGYTF